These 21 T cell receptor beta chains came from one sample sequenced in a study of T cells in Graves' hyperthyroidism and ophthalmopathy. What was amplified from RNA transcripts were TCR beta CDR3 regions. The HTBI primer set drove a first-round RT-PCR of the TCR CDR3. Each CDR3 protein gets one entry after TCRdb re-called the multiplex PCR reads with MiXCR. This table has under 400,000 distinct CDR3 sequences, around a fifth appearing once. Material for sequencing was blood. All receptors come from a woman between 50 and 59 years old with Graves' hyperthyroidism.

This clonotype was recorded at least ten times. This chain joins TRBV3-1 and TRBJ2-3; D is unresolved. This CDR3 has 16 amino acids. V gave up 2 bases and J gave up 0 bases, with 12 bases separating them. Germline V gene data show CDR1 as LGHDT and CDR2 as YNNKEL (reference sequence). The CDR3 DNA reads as TGTGCCAGCAGCCAACTAGAACTATATAGCACAGATACGCAGTATTTT. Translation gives CASSQLELYSTDTQYF.

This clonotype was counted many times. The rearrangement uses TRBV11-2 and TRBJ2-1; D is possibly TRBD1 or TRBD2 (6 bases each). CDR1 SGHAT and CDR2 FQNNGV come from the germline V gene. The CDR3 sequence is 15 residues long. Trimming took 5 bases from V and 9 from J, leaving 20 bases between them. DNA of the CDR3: TGTGCCAGCAGCCCCCCGGGGGCTAGGTTCCGTGAGCAGTTCTTC. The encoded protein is CASSPPGARFREQFF.

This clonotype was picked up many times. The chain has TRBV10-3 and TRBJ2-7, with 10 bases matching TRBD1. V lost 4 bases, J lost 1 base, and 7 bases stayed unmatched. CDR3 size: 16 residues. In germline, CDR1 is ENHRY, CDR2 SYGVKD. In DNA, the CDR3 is TGTGCCATCAGTGGTAAGGGACAGGGGACATCCTACGAGCAGTACTTC. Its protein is CAISGKGQGTSYEQYF.

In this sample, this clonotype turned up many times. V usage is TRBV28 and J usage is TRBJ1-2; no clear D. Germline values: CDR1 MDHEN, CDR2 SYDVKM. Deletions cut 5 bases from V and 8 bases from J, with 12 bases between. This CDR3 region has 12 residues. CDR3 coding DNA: TGTGCCAGCAGTGAGGACCCTGTGGGCTACACCTTC. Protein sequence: CASSEDPVGYTF.

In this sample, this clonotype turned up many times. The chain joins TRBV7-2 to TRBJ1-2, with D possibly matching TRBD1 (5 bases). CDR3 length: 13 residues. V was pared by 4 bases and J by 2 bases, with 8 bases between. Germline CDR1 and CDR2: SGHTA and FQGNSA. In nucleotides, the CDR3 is TGTGCCAGCAGCTCGCCAGGGAACTATGGCTACACCTTC. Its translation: CASSSPGNYGYTF.

The CDR3 loop reads CAIRGDSSYEQYF. CDR3 nucleotide sequence: TGTGCCATCAGGGGGGACAGCTCCTACGAGCAGTACTTC. The chain links TRBV10-3 to TRBJ2-7, with 7 bases fitting TRBD1. V lost 6 bases, J lost 0 bases, and 2 bases stayed unmatched. CDR3 length: 13 amino acids. The germline CDR1 and CDR2 sequences are ENHRY and SYGVKD.

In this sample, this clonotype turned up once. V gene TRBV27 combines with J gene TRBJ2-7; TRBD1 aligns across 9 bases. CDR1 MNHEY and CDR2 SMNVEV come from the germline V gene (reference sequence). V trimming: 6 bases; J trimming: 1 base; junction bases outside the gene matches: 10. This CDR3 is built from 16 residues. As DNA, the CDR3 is TGTGCCAGCAGACATAACCCGGGACAGGGATCCTACGAGCAGTACTTC. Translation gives CASRHNPGQGSYEQYF.

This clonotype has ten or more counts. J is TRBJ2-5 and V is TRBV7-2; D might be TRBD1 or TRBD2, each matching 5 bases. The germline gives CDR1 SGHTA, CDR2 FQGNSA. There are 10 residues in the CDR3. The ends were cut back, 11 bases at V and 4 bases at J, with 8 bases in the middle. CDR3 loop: CAAGRETQYF. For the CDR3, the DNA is TGTGCCGCAGGGAGAGAGACCCAGTACTTC.

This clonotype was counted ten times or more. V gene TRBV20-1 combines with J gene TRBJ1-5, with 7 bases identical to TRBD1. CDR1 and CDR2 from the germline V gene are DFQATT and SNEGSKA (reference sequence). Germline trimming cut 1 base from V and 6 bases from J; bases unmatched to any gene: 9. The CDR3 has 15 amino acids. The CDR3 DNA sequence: TGCAGTGCTAGAGTCCCGACAGGGTATAGTCAGCCCCAGCATTTT. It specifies CSARVPTGYSQPQHF.

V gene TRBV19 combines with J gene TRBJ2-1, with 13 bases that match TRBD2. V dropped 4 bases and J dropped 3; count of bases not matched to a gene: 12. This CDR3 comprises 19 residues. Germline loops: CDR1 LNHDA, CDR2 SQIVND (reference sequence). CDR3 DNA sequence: TGTGCCAGTAGTACCCCTAGGACTAGCGGGGGAGGGGACTACAATGAGCAGTTCTTC. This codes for CASSTPRTSGGGDYNEQFF.

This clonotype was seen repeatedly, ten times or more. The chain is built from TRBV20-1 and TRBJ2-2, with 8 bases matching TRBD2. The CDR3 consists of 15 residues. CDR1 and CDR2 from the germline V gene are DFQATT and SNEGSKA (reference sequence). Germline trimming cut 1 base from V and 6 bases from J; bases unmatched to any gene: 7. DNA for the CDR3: TGCAGTGCTAGAGTTGCGGGAGGTCCGTCCGGGGAGCTGTTTTTT. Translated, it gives CSARVAGGPSGELFF.

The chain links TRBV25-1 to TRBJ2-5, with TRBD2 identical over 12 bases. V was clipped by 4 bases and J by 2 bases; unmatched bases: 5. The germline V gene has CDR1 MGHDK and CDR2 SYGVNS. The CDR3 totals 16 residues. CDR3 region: CASSVLAGGAQETQYF. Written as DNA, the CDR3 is TGTGCCAGCAGTGTACTAGCGGGGGGTGCACAAGAGACCCAGTACTTC.

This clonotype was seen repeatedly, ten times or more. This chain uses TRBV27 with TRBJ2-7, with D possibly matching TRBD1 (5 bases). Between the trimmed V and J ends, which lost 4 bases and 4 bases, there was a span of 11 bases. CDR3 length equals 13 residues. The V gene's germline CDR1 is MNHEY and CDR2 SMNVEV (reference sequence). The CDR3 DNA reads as TGTGCCAGCAGTTCCTTAGGGGCGTACGAGCAGTACTTC. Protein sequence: CASSSLGAYEQYF.

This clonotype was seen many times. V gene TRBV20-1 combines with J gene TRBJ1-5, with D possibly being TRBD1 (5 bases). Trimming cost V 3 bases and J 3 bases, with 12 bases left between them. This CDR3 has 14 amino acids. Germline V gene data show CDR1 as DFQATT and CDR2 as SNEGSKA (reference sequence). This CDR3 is CSASARRDNQPQHF. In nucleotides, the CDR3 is TGCAGTGCTAGCGCACGCAGGGACAATCAGCCCCAGCATTTT.

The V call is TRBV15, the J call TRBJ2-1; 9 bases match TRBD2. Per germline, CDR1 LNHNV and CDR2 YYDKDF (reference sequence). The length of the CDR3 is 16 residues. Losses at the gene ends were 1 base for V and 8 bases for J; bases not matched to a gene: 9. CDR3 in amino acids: CATSRVGTSRRDEQFF. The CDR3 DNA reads TGTGCCACCAGCAGAGTCGGGACTAGCCGACGGGATGAGCAGTTCTTC.

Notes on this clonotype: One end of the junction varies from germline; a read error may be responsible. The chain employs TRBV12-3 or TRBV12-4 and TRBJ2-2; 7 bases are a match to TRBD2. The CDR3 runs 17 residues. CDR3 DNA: TGTGCCAGCAGTTTAGGGTTTTGGCGGGGGAACATCGGGGAGCTGTTTTTT. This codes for CASSLGFWRGNIGELFF.

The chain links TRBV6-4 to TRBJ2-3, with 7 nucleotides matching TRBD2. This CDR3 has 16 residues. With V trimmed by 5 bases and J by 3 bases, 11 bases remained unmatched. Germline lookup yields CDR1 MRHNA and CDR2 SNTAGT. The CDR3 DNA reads TGTGCCAGCAGTTCCCGGGGAGGGGAAGGAACAGATACGCAGTATTTT. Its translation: CASSSRGGEGTDTQYF.

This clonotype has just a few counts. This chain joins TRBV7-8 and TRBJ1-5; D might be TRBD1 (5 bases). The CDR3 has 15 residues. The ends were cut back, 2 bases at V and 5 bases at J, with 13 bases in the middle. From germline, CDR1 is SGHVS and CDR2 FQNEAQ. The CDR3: CASSLNWGSDQPQHF. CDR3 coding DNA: TGTGCCAGCAGCTTAAATTGGGGGTCTGATCAGCCCCAGCATTTT.

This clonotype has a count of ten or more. The CDR3 loop reads CASTWRISQPQHF. In DNA, the CDR3 is TGTGCCAGCACTTGGAGGATTTCGCAGCCCCAGCATTTT. The chain links TRBV12-3 or TRBV12-4 to TRBJ1-5; no firm D call. The CDR3 covers 13 residues. Trimming took off 7 bases at V and 7 bases at J, with 14 bases between the two ends.

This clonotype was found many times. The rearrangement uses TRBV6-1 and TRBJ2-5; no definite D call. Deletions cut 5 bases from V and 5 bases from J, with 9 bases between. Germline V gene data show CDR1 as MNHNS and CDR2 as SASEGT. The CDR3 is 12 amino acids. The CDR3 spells CASSPRLETQYF. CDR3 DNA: TGTGCCAGCAGTCCCAGGCTGGAGACCCAGTACTTC.

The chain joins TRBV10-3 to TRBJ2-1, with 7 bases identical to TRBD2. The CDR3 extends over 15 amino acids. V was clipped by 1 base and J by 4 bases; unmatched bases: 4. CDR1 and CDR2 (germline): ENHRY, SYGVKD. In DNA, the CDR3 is TGTGCCATCAGTGAGTATGGGGAGGGATACAATGAGCAGTTCTTC. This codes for CAISEYGEGYNEQFF.